This T cell receptor (beta chain) was captured in a study of blood T cell repertoires in COVID-19. Study-level background: The United States, Italy and Spain provided the acute and convalescent COVID-19 samples. The analysed material was cDNA or gDNA that came from T cells, B-cell-depleted T cells, or PBMCs.

V was cut by 7 bases and J by 2 bases, with 8 bases left in between. Germline V gives CDR1 MNHEY, CDR2 SVGAGI. The CDR3 sequence is 12 residues long. The data were produced by immunoSEQ multiplex PCR, yet TCRdb's version contains in-frame clones alone and is incomplete. The sample records 90,000 to 100,000 clones, around 81% being singletons. The sequence was collected from a man aged 60-69 years with acute or convalescent COVID-19. The sequenced sample was peripheral blood. V gene TRBV6-5 combines with J gene TRBJ1-1; no clear D gene. The chain's CDR3 is CASKAANTEAFF. Here the CDR3 DNA reads TGTGCCAGCAAAGCGGCCAACACTGAAGCTTTCTTT.